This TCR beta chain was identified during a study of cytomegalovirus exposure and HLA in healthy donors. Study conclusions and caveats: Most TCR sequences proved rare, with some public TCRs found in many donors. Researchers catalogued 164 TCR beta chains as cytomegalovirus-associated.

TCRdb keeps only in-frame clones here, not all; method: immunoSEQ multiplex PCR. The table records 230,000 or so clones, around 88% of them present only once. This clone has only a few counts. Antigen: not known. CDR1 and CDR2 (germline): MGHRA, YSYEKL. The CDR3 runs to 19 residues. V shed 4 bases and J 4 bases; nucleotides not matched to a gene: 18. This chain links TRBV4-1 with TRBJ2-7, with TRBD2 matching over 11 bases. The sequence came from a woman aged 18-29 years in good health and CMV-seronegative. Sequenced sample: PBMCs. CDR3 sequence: CASSPPGLAVRNGVYEQYF. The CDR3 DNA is TGCGCCAGCAGCCCACCGGGACTAGCGGTTCGTAACGGGGTTTACGAGCAGTACTTC.